The 29 T cell receptor beta chains given below trace back to one sample, sequenced in a study of cytomegalovirus exposure and HLA in healthy donors. Vbeta (60) and Jbeta (13) primers were used in the PCR. TCRdb's table, derived via immunoSEQ multiplex PCR, lists solely in-frame clones and lacks some. The repertoire holds around 67,000 clones, 78% seen once, with 7% to 8% in the top ten. The sequenced sample was PBMCs. These receptors all come from a man aged 18-30 years in good health and CMV-seropositive.

This clone was seen once. The chain is built from TRBV10-3 and TRBJ1-1; the D gene is possibly TRBD1 (5 bases). The CDR3 is made up of 14 amino acids. CDR1 ENHRY and CDR2 SYGVKD come from the germline V gene. V lost 10 bases, J lost 8 bases, and 23 bases lay in between. CDR3 protein: CATLSRDSQNEAFF. CDR3 bases: TGTGCCACCTTGTCCAGGGACTCACAAAACGAAGCTTTCTTT.

This clone was observed once. V usage is TRBV7-2 and J usage is TRBJ1-1, with 8 bases aligning to TRBD1. This CDR3 has 14 residues. Germline V gives CDR1 SGHTA, CDR2 FQGNSA. V lost 5 bases to trimming and J lost 8 bases; unmatched junction nucleotides: 10. This CDR3 is CASSPWTGFTEAFF. The CDR3 DNA follows: TGTGCCAGCAGCCCTTGGACAGGGTTCACGGAAGCTTTCTTT. Full variable domain (remainder filled in from reference TRBV7-2 and TRBJ1-1): GAGVSQSPSNKVTEKGKDVELRCDPISGHTALYWYRQSLGQGLEFLIYFQGNSAPDKSGLPSDRFSAERTGGSVSTLTIQRTQQEDSAVYLCASSPWTGFTEAFFGQGTRLTVV.

This clone was detected once. J is TRBJ1-2 and V is TRBV11-2; weak D call: TRBD1 (5 bases). This CDR3 region has 14 residues. V lost 1 base and J 8 bases, leaving 14 bases between the germline ends. From germline, CDR1 is SGHAT and CDR2 FQNNGV. CDR3 nucleotide sequence: TGTGCCAGCAGCTTAGGACGGGGCGGGGAGGGCTACACCTTC. Amino acids: CASSLGRGGEGYTF.

The chain carries TRBV6-5 and TRBJ2-3; TRBD1 agrees at 9 bases. Germline CDR1 and CDR2: MNHEY and SVGAGI. CDR3 length equals 15 residues. V was clipped by 5 bases and J by 4 bases; unmatched bases: 7. The CDR3 loop is CASSQGQGSPDTQYF. The CDR3 DNA reads TGTGCCAGCAGTCAGGGACAGGGATCCCCAGATACGCAGTATTTT.

The chain recombines TRBV6-5 with TRBJ2-3; TRBD1 aligns across 7 bases. Per the germline V gene, CDR1 is MNHEY and CDR2 is SVGAGI. CDR3 length equals 15 residues. V gave up 2 bases and J gave up 0 bases; unmatched junction bases: 2. CDR3 residues: CASSYGDRSTDTQYF. The CDR3 coding sequence is TGTGCCAGCAGTTACGGGGACAGAAGCACAGATACGCAGTATTTT.

This rearrangement joins TRBV30 to TRBJ2-7, with 10 bases aligning to TRBD1. This CDR3 has 14 residues. Per the germline V gene, CDR1 is GTSNPN and CDR2 is SVGIG (reference sequence). With V trimmed by 5 bases and J by 2 bases, 6 bases remained unmatched. CDR3 sequence reads: CAWGPGQGPYEQYF. The CDR3 coding sequence is TGTGCCTGGGGCCCGGGACAGGGGCCCTACGAGCAGTACTTC.

The chain uses TRBV29-1 and TRBJ2-2; the D is unclear. This CDR3 comprises 12 residues. Between the trimmed V and J ends, which lost 4 bases and 2 bases, there was a span of 5 bases. Germline values: CDR1 SQVTM, CDR2 ANQGSEA. The CDR3 is CSVARNTGELFF. The CDR3 DNA is TGCAGCGTTGCGCGTAACACCGGGGAGCTGTTTTTT.

This chain uses TRBV5-1 with TRBJ2-5; D is ambiguous. CDR1 is SGHRS and CDR2 is YFSETQ in the germline V gene. CDR3 length equals 14 residues. Trimming left V 0 bases short and J 1 base short, with 7 bases between. The CDR3 loop is CASSLVEAQETQYF. The CDR3 nucleotides are TGCGCCAGCAGCTTGGTAGAGGCCCAAGAGACCCAGTACTTC.

The chain is built from TRBV6-5 and TRBJ1-1; no reliable D call. In germline, CDR1 is MNHEY, CDR2 SVGAGI. The CDR3 has 14 amino acids. Trimming removed 7 bases at V and 6 bases at J, with 18 bases between. The CDR3 coding sequence is TGTGCCAGCACCCTTAGAGGGAATAGCGCTGAAGCTTTCTTT. Residues: CASTLRGNSAEAFF.

This clone was counted only a few times. V gene TRBV2 combines with J gene TRBJ1-3; D is unclear. With 8 bases removed from V and 1 base from J, the gap between germline ends came to 12 bases. Germline V gives CDR1 SNHLY, CDR2 FYNNEI. The CDR3 runs to 14 residues. The CDR3: CASVGRSSGNTIYF. The CDR3 DNA reads TGTGCCAGCGTTGGCAGATCGTCTGGAAACACCATATATTTT.

This chain uses TRBV6-5 with TRBJ1-6; D is uncertain. Germline CDR1 reads MNHEY; CDR2 reads SVGAGI. CDR3 size: 15 residues. Trimming took off 0 bases at V and 5 bases at J, with 8 bases between the two ends. CDR3 nucleotide sequence: TGTGCCAGCAGTTACTCGAAGAGCCATAATTCACCCCTCCACTTT. Translated, it gives CASSYSKSHNSPLHF.

This clone was counted between two and nine times. The chain joins TRBV10-1 to TRBJ2-7; D perhaps matches TRBD2 (6 bases). The V gene lost 6 bases and the J gene lost 0 bases, with 12 bases spanning the gap. This CDR3 spans 14 amino acids. The germline V gene has CDR1 WNHNN and CDR2 SYGVQD (reference sequence). CDR3 in DNA: TGCGCCAGCAGCCGGGACTCGAGCTCCTACGAGCAGTACTTC. As protein: CASSRDSSSYEQYF.

The V call is TRBV10-3, the J call TRBJ1-6, with 7 nucleotides matching TRBD1. Per the germline V gene, CDR1 is ENHRY and CDR2 is SYGVKD. CDR3 length: 14 amino acids. V lost 5 bases to trimming and J lost 7 bases; unmatched junction nucleotides: 5. The CDR3 is CAISSGQSNSPLHF. CDR3 in DNA: TGTGCCATCAGTTCGGGACAGTCAAATTCACCCCTCCACTTT.

This clone was found once. CDR3 sequence (DNA): TGTGCCGGACAGGGAAACTATGGCTACACCTTC. This gives the protein CAGQGNYGYTF. The chain joins TRBV30 to TRBJ1-2; TRBD1 matches 8 bases. J lost 2 bases, V lost 8 bases, and 1 base had no gene match. This CDR3 spans 11 amino acids. Per germline, CDR1 GTSNPN and CDR2 SVGIG (reference sequence). The full variable domain, its missing parts supplied by reference TRBV30 and TRBJ1-2, is SQTIHQWPATLVQPVGSPLSLECTVEGTSNPNLYWYRQAAGRGLQLLFYSVGIGQISSEVPQNLSASRPQDRQFILSSKKLLLSDSGFYLCAGQGNYGYTFGSGTRLTVV.

The rearrangement joins TRBV7-8 to TRBJ2-4; 8 bases agree with TRBD1. The CDR3 spans 17 residues. Germline CDR1 reads SGHVS; CDR2 reads FQNEAQ. The J segment lost 5 bases and the V segment lost 5 bases, leaving 14 bases of the junction unmatched. CDR3 sequence reads: CASSGAVDRANQNIQYF. The CDR3 DNA is TGTGCCAGCAGCGGAGCCGTGGACAGGGCAAACCAAAACATTCAGTACTTC.

The rearrangement uses TRBV28 and TRBJ1-2; D not certain. Germline V gene lookup returns CDR1 MDHEN and CDR2 SYDVKM. This CDR3 has 15 residues. V was pared by 1 base and J by 7 bases, with 16 bases between. CDR3 sequence: CASSLSPGLRPGYTF. Here the CDR3 DNA reads TGTGCCAGCAGTTTATCACCAGGCCTACGGCCTGGCTACACCTTC.

The chain links TRBV6-1 to TRBJ2-1; a possible D gene is TRBD2 (5 bases). CDR1 MNHNS and CDR2 SASEGT come from the germline V gene. V lost 8 bases, J lost 4 bases, and 15 bases lay in between. The CDR3 runs to 14 residues. The CDR3 DNA reads as TGTGCCAGCCCCAAGGTCGAGGGTTACAATGAGCAGTTCTTC. Protein sequence: CASPKVEGYNEQFF.

This clone has more than one count but fewer than ten. The rearrangement links TRBV29-1 to TRBJ2-2; TRBD1 agrees at 9 bases. The J segment lost 3 bases and the V segment lost 5 bases, leaving 7 bases of the junction unmatched. This CDR3 has 15 amino acids. Germline lookup yields CDR1 SQVTM and CDR2 ANQGSEA. The DNA of the CDR3 is TGCAGCGTTAAGCCGGGACAGGGCGACACCGGGGAGCTGTTTTTT. This sequence encodes CSVKPGQGDTGELFF.

This CDR3 is CASSGAGGNTIYF. The CDR3, as DNA: TGTGCCAGCAGTGGGGCGGGGGGAAACACCATATATTTT. This chain joins TRBV25-1 and TRBJ1-3; D is undetermined. There are 13 residues in the CDR3. Deletions cut 4 bases from V and 4 bases from J, with 8 bases between. CDR1 and CDR2 (germline): MGHDK, SYGVNS.

This clone appeared once. The chain joins TRBV28 to TRBJ2-1, with TRBD2 identical over 8 bases. Losses at the gene ends were 5 bases for V and 1 base for J; bases not matched to a gene: 7. This CDR3 region has 16 residues. Germline CDR1 is MDHEN and CDR2 is SYDVKM. The CDR3 DNA follows: TGTGCCAGCAGTAATCAGCGGGGGTTATCCTACAATGAGCAGTTCTTC. Translating gives CASSNQRGLSYNEQFF.

This rearrangement joins TRBV7-6 to TRBJ2-2; 7 bases match TRBD1. Germline V gene lookup returns CDR1 SGHVS and CDR2 FNYEAQ. The CDR3 contains 14 residues. With 4 bases clipped from V and 7 bases from J, the junction kept 6 bases outside the gene matches. The CDR3 spells CASSSTGTIGELFF. CDR3 sequence (DNA): TGTGCCAGCAGCTCGACAGGGACGATCGGGGAGCTGTTTTTT. The full variable domain, completed using reference TRBV7-6 and TRBJ2-2, is GAGVSQSPRYKVTKRGQDVALRCDPISGHVSLYWYRQALGQGPEFLTYFNYEAQQDKSGLPNDRFSAERPEGSISTLTIQRTEQRDSAMYRCASSSTGTIGELFFGEGSRLTVL.

The sample holds a few counts of this clone. This chain connects TRBV6-1 to TRBJ2-7, with 10 positions matching TRBD2. Trimming removed 3 bases from V and 0 bases from J; junction bases left unmatched: 2. CDR1 is MNHNS and CDR2 is SASEGT in the germline V gene. This CDR3 is built from 15 residues. CDR3 in DNA: TGTGCCAGCAGTGAGCGACTAGCGGGCTCCTACGAGCAGTACTTC. Encoded protein: CASSERLAGSYEQYF.

CDR3 protein: CAWSVTGYGYTF. CDR3 nucleotide sequence: TGTGCCTGGAGTGTGACAGGCTATGGCTACACCTTC. The chain links TRBV30 to TRBJ1-2; perhaps TRBD1 as D (6 bases). The CDR3 consists of 12 residues. V lost 0 bases to trimming and J lost 4 bases, with 6 bases between them. Germline assignment: CDR1 GTSNPN and CDR2 SVGIG (reference sequence).

The chain has TRBV30 and TRBJ2-5, with 9 bases aligning to TRBD2. CDR1 is GTSNPN and CDR2 is SVGIG in the germline V gene (reference sequence). Trimming at V came to 3 bases and at J to 4 bases, leaving 3 bases not matched to a gene. CDR3 length equals 13 residues. The CDR3 nucleotides read TGTGCCTGGAGCCCACTAGCGGGAGAGACCCAGTACTTC. It translates to CAWSPLAGETQYF. Supplemented by reference TRBV30 and TRBJ2-5, the full variable domain reads SQTIHQWPATLVQPVGSPLSLECTVEGTSNPNLYWYRQAAGRGLQLLFYSVGIGQISSEVPQNLSASRPQDRQFILSSKKLLLSDSGFYLCAWSPLAGETQYFGPGTRLLVL.

The chain links TRBV2 to TRBJ2-1; TRBD2 aligns across 10 bases. Germline CDR1 reads SNHLY; CDR2 reads FYNNEI. The CDR3 is 14 amino acids. J lost 5 bases, V lost 7 bases, and 5 bases had no gene match. CDR3 DNA: TGTGCCAGCACCCGGACTAGCGGAAACAATGAGCAGTTCTTC. Protein sequence: CASTRTSGNNEQFF.

This clone appeared a single time. This chain links TRBV29-1 with TRBJ1-5; the match to TRBD1 covers 7 bases. J gave up 5 bases and V 7 bases, and 8 bases lay outside the gene matches. The CDR3 is made up of 13 amino acids. Germline lookup yields CDR1 SQVTM and CDR2 ANQGSEA. CDR3 residues: CSGRDRKDQPQHF. The DNA of the CDR3 is TGCAGCGGCCGGGACAGAAAGGATCAGCCCCAGCATTTT.

The V and J genes are TRBV4-2 and TRBJ2-5, with 12 bases that match TRBD2. V was pared by 6 bases and J by 1 base, with 3 bases of the junction left unmatched. CDR1 LGHNA and CDR2 YNFKEQ come from the germline V gene. The CDR3 is 15 amino acids. CDR3 amino acids: CASRPSGGAQETQYF. The CDR3 DNA reads as TGTGCCAGCAGGCCTAGCGGGGGGGCCCAAGAGACCCAGTACTTC.

J is TRBJ1-2 and V is TRBV29-1, with 10 positions matching TRBD1. This CDR3 region has 14 residues. V shed 4 bases and J 4 bases; nucleotides not matched to a gene: 6. CDR1 and CDR2 (germline): SQVTM, ANQGSEA. The chain's CDR3 is CSVVRDRGSYGYTF. CDR3 bases: TGCAGCGTTGTAAGGGACAGGGGATCCTATGGCTACACCTTC.

The chain employs TRBV2 and TRBJ2-1, with 9 bases lining up with TRBD2. Germline-derived CDR1 and CDR2 are SNHLY and FYNNEI. The CDR3 spans 14 residues. With 6 bases clipped from V and 4 bases from J, the junction kept 4 bases outside the gene matches. The CDR3 loop is CASRNSGRYNEQFF. The CDR3 bases are TGTGCCAGCAGGAATAGCGGGAGATACAATGAGCAGTTCTTC.